Presented here are 27 T cell receptor beta chains from one specimen sequenced in a study of T cells in Graves' hyperthyroidism and ophthalmopathy. Researchers amplified the TCR beta CDR3 regions from RNA transcripts. The HTBI primer set drove a first-round RT-PCR of the TCR CDR3. TCRdb reanalysed the multiplex PCR reads using MiXCR and keeps one entry per CDR3 protein. The repertoire holds a few hundred thousand distinct CDR3 sequences, approximately 15% seen once, with less than 3.5% in the top ten. The material sequenced was blood. The source is a woman aged 40 to 50 with Graves' ophthalmopathy.

Turning to this clonotype: Germline and junction disagree at one end, which may indicate a read error. The chain recombines TRBV20-1 with TRBJ2-1, with TRBD1 matching 11 bases. The CDR3 sequence is 12 residues long. Per germline, CDR1 DFQATT and CDR2 SNEGSKA (reference sequence). The CDR3 region has the DNA TGCAGTGCTAGGGACAGGGGGCCCTGGGAGTCCTTC. Amino acids: CSARDRGPWESF.

CDR3 residues: CASSPGLRSSYNSPLHF. CDR3 nucleotides: TGCGCCAGCAGCCCGGGACTCCGGAGCTCCTATAATTCACCCCTCCACTTT. The chain combines TRBV10-2 with TRBJ1-6; D is perhaps TRBD1 (5 bases). Trimming stripped 6 bases from V and 0 bases from J, with 15 bases between. Germline V gene lookup returns CDR1 WSHSY and CDR2 SAAADI. The CDR3 has 17 residues.

There are many counts of this clonotype. This chain's CDR3 is CASSSRTGDQPQHF. In DNA, the CDR3 is TGTGCCAGCAGCTCCCGGACAGGGGATCAGCCCCAGCATTTT. The chain uses TRBV11-2 and TRBJ1-5, with 9 nucleotides matching TRBD1. The CDR3 covers 14 residues. In germline, CDR1 is SGHAT, CDR2 FQNNGV. With 4 bases clipped from V and 5 bases from J, the junction kept 3 bases outside the gene matches.

This clonotype was recorded many times. This sequence joins TRBV7-3 and TRBJ2-1; TRBD2 agrees at 7 bases. This CDR3 comprises 15 residues. Germline loops: CDR1 SGHTA, CDR2 FQGTGA. The junction had 4 bases not matched to a gene; V was cut back by 2 bases and J by 3 bases. CDR3 protein: CASSLSGDYYNEQFF. The CDR3 region has the DNA TGTGCCAGCAGCTTATCGGGGGACTACTACAATGAGCAGTTCTTC.

The table lists this clonotype with many counts. The chain uses TRBV28 and TRBJ1-2; perhaps TRBD1 as D (5 bases). Germline lookup yields CDR1 MDHEN and CDR2 SYDVKM. CDR3 length: 14 residues. Trimming took 6 bases from V and 2 from J, leaving 13 bases between them. In DNA form, the CDR3 reads TGTGCCAGCAGCGCAAAGCCAGGGAACTATGGCTACACCTTC. Translation: CASSAKPGNYGYTF.

This clonotype was detected many times. This chain connects TRBV3-1 to TRBJ1-4; no firm D call. V lost 7 bases to trimming and J lost 4 bases, with 10 bases between them. This CDR3 comprises 13 residues. Germline-derived CDR1 and CDR2 are LGHDT and YNNKEL (reference sequence). CDR3 residues: CASNGRNNEKLFF. The CDR3 DNA sequence: TGTGCCAGCAATGGACGGAATAATGAAAAACTGTTTTTT.

This clonotype was observed a handful of times. The J gene is TRBJ1-5, the V gene TRBV2, with D possibly matching TRBD1 (6 bases). Germline V gene sequence: CDR1 SNHLY, CDR2 FYNNEI. The CDR3 has 15 amino acids. Trimming pared 6 bases from V and 6 bases from J, leaving 18 bases between. CDR3 DNA: TGTGCCAGCAGAGCCTCGTGGGGGGGCACTCAGCCCCAGCATTTT. It specifies CASRASWGGTQPQHF.

This clonotype was seen ten or more times. The chain joins TRBV2 to TRBJ1-5; D gene unclear. This CDR3 contains 14 residues. V shed 6 bases and J shed 5 bases, with 14 bases lying between them. Per the germline V gene, CDR1 is SNHLY and CDR2 is FYNNEI. CDR3 amino acids: CASRSATLDQPQHF. Here the CDR3 DNA reads TGTGCCAGCAGATCCGCTACCCTCGATCAGCCCCAGCATTTT.

This clonotype was detected many times. The chain has TRBV6-1 and TRBJ2-3; TRBD1 matches at 9 bases. Trimming took 5 bases from V and 0 from J; bases not matched to a gene: 3. The CDR3 runs to 15 residues. CDR1 and CDR2 (germline): MNHNS, SASEGT. CDR3 loop: CASSKQGASTDTQYF. CDR3 DNA sequence: TGTGCCAGCAGTAAACAGGGGGCGAGCACAGATACGCAGTATTTT.

V is TRBV2 and J is TRBJ2-1, with a weak D call TRBD2 (5 bases). CDR3 length equals 16 residues. Deletions cut 7 bases from V and 0 bases from J, with 16 bases between. CDR1 and CDR2 from the germline V gene are SNHLY and FYNNEI. The chain's CDR3 is CASTGTRPSSYNEQFF. CDR3 nucleotide sequence: TGTGCCAGCACCGGAACTAGACCGAGCTCCTACAATGAGCAGTTCTTC.

The V call is TRBV7-6, the J call TRBJ2-2; TRBD2 matches 13 bases. The CDR3 is 18 amino acids. CDR1 is SGHVS, CDR2 FNYEAQ, per germline. V was clipped by 5 bases and J by 0 bases; unmatched bases: 6. CDR3 amino acids: CASSARTSGGPNTGELFF. The CDR3 DNA sequence: TGTGCCAGCAGCGCCCGGACTAGCGGGGGCCCGAACACCGGGGAGCTGTTTTTT.

This clonotype was detected many times. The chain is built from TRBV5-1 and TRBJ2-1, with D perhaps TRBD2 (6 bases). Trimming shortened V by 3 bases and J by 8 bases, and 15 bases separated the two germline ends. The CDR3 length is 14 residues. Germline V gene sequence: CDR1 SGHRS, CDR2 YFSETQ. The CDR3 DNA reads TGCGCCAGCAGCTATCTTGGGACTGGGGATGAGCAGTTCTTC. This encodes CASSYLGTGDEQFF.

The chain is built from TRBV6-5 and TRBJ1-1, with D perhaps TRBD1 (5 bases). CDR3 length: 13 residues. Trimming left V 3 bases short and J 11 bases short, with 16 bases between. Germline values: CDR1 MNHEY, CDR2 SVGAGI. The chain's CDR3 is CASSYNQGAAAFF. The CDR3 coding sequence is TGTGCCAGCAGTTATAATCAAGGGGCGGCGGCTTTCTTT.

V and J are TRBV9 and TRBJ2-1; the D is unclear. Germline loops: CDR1 SGDLS, CDR2 YYNGEE. The CDR3 sequence is 15 residues long. The ends were cut back, 3 bases at V and 3 bases at J, with 13 bases in the middle. The CDR3 loop reads CASSAQPVSYNEQFF. The CDR3, as DNA: TGTGCCAGCAGCGCCCAACCCGTTAGCTACAATGAGCAGTTCTTC.

The chain couples TRBV18 to TRBJ1-1; no clear D gene. The CDR3 has 15 amino acids. Per the germline V gene, CDR1 is KGHSH and CDR2 is LQKENI. V was trimmed by 3 bases and J by 4 bases, leaving 15 bases between them. The CDR3 sequence: CASSPWLRAATEAFF. In DNA form, the CDR3 reads TGTGCCAGCTCACCCTGGTTAAGGGCGGCCACTGAAGCTTTCTTT.

This clonotype has only a few counts. The chain joins TRBV2 to TRBJ2-5; 7 bases are a match to TRBD2. The CDR3 loop spans 15 amino acids. The ends lost 10 bases at V and 0 bases at J; junction bases unmatched: 11. In germline, CDR1 is SNHLY, CDR2 FYNNEI. The CDR3 loop reads CAIRPRGMYQETQYF. DNA for the CDR3: TGTGCCATCAGACCGCGGGGGATGTACCAAGAGACCCAGTACTTC.

Details on this clonotype: The junction departs from germline at one end; a sequencing error may be responsible. This sequence joins TRBV9 and TRBJ2-3, with no clear D. There are 14 residues in the CDR3. CDR1 is SGDLS, CDR2 YYNGEE, per germline. CDR3 coding DNA: TGCGCCAGCAGCGTCGGCGCCCACACAGATACGCAGTATTTT. Translated: CASSVGAHTDTQYF.

The chain is built from TRBV20-1 and TRBJ2-1; 10 bases align to TRBD2. V shed 8 bases and J 5 bases; nucleotides not matched to a gene: 12. Germline CDR1 reads DFQATT; CDR2 reads SNEGSKA (reference sequence). The CDR3 is made up of 15 amino acids. The CDR3 here is CSPLHSGGRDNEQFF. The CDR3 DNA reads TGCAGTCCCCTACATAGCGGGGGGCGAGACAATGAGCAGTTCTTC.

This clonotype was found many times. The chain couples TRBV20-1 to TRBJ1-2; possibly TRBD1 for D (5 bases). CDR1 and CDR2 (germline): DFQATT, SNEGSKA (reference sequence). Trimming cost V 5 bases and J 4 bases, with 14 bases left between them. CDR3 length: 13 residues. Here the CDR3 DNA reads TGCAGTGCTCACGGGACTGTTTTCTATGGCTACACCTTC. It translates to CSAHGTVFYGYTF.

In this sample, this clonotype turned up many times. This chain links TRBV3-1 with TRBJ1-2; D unresolved. From germline, CDR1 is LGHDT and CDR2 YNNKEL (reference sequence). The V end lost 0 bases, the J end lost 8 bases, and 13 bases lay between the germline ends. This CDR3 is 14 amino acids long. The CDR3 nucleotides are TGTGCCAGCAGCCAAGATACAAGGAGATCCGGCTACACCTTC. Translating it yields CASSQDTRRSGYTF. The full variable domain, its missing parts supplied by reference TRBV3-1 and TRBJ1-2, is DTAVSQTPKYLVTQMGNDKSIKCEQNLGHDTMYWYKQDSKKFLKIMFSYNNKELIINETVPNRFSPKSPDKAHLNLHINSLELGDSAVYFCASSQDTRRSGYTFGSGTRLTVV.

This clonotype came up a few times. V gene TRBV3-1 combines with J gene TRBJ1-6, with TRBD1 matching 9 bases. CDR1 is LGHDT and CDR2 is YNNKEL in the germline V gene (reference sequence). The CDR3 has 15 amino acids. With V trimmed by 4 bases and J by 8 bases, 6 bases remained unmatched. CDR3 DNA sequence: TGTGCCAGCAGCCGACCGGGACAGGGCGATTCACCCCTCCACTTT. Translation gives CASSRPGQGDSPLHF.

The table lists this clonotype with a count of one. The chain employs TRBV19 and TRBJ2-1; 9 positions agree with TRBD1. Germline loops: CDR1 LNHDA, CDR2 SQIVND (reference sequence). The junction had 4 bases not matched to a gene; V was cut back by 4 bases and J by 3 bases. CDR3 length: 15 residues. CDR3 nucleotide sequence: TGTGCCAGTAGTAGGGGGACAGGGATCTACAATGAGCAGTTCTTC. This gives the protein CASSRGTGIYNEQFF.

This clonotype was detected only a few times. This chain joins TRBV6-1 and TRBJ2-7; 8 positions match TRBD1. This CDR3 spans 15 amino acids. Germline-derived CDR1 and CDR2 are MNHNS and SASEGT. V gave up 5 bases and J gave up 3 bases; unmatched junction bases: 9. The DNA of the CDR3 is TGTGCCAGCAGTCCCTCCTGGGACAGGAACTACGAGCAGTACTTC. It yields the protein CASSPSWDRNYEQYF.

In regard to this clonotype: This may stem from a read error, because a much larger clone lies one nucleotide away. The chain employs TRBV3-1 and TRBJ1-4, with D uncertain. There are 14 residues in the CDR3. Germline CDR1 reads LGHDT; CDR2 reads YNNKEL (reference sequence). The CDR3 region is CVSSQIGGNEKLFF. The CDR3 nucleotides are TGTGTCAGCAGCCAAATCGGAGGGAATGAAAAACTGTTTTTT.

The chain links TRBV12-5 to TRBJ2-7; D ambiguous. CDR3 length: 14 residues. V lost 1 base and J 0 bases, leaving 7 bases between the germline ends. The V gene's germline CDR1 is LGHNT and CDR2 FRNRAP. The CDR3: CASGLDQRSYEQYF. In nucleotides, the CDR3 is TGTGCTAGTGGTTTGGACCAGCGCTCCTACGAGCAGTACTTC. Based on the CDR3 plus reference TRBV12-5 and TRBJ2-7, the full variable domain is DARVTQTPRHKVTEMGQEVTMRCQPILGHNTVFWYRQTMMQGLELLAYFRNRAPLDDSGMPKDRFSAEMPDATLATLKIQPSEPRDSAVYFCASGLDQRSYEQYFGPGTRLTVT.

This clonotype was found a few times. CDR3 bases: TGCAGTGCTATCGACAGGGCTGGTCCAGGAGAGACCCAGTACTTC. It encodes CSAIDRAGPGETQYF. The chain couples TRBV20-1 to TRBJ2-5, with 7 bases identical to TRBD1. Germline V gene sequence: CDR1 DFQATT, CDR2 SNEGSKA (reference sequence). The CDR3 has 15 residues. V dropped 4 bases and J dropped 4; count of bases not matched to a gene: 12.

The chain has TRBV4-2 and TRBJ1-4; D remains unclear. V lost 0 bases and J 5 bases, leaving 13 bases between the germline ends. The germline gives CDR1 LGHNA, CDR2 YNFKEQ. The CDR3 is 16 amino acids. The DNA of the CDR3 is TGTGCCAGCAGCCAAGATGGAACTGCCGCAAATGAAAAACTGTTTTTT. Its translation: CASSQDGTAANEKLFF.